The 22 T cell receptor beta chains below come from one sample, sequenced in a study of early T cells in non-severe SARS-CoV-2 infection. TCRdb reprocessed the 5' RACE reads with MiXCR, giving one entry per CDR3 protein. The sample holds 80,000 to 100,000 distinct CDR3 sequences, approximately 11% seen once. The sequences come from whole blood, collected at baseline. These receptors came from an adult who was a healthcare worker with PCR-confirmed SARS-CoV-2 infection or an uninfected control (not recorded which).

This clonotype occurred many times. The chain uses TRBV20-1 and TRBJ1-2, with TRBD1 as a possible D gene (5 bases). CDR1 and CDR2 from the germline V gene are DFQATT and SNEGSKA (reference sequence). The CDR3 is made up of 14 amino acids. Trimming shortened V by 0 bases and J by 6 bases, and 14 bases separated the two germline ends. The chain's CDR3 is CSARDIQGVDGYTF. The CDR3 nucleotides are TGCAGTGCTAGAGATATTCAGGGCGTTGATGGCTACACCTTC.

For the CDR3, the DNA is TGTGCCAGCTCACTAGGACAATCTCACCAAGAGACCCAGTACTTC. Encoded protein: CASSLGQSHQETQYF. The chain links TRBV18 to TRBJ2-5; TRBD1 is a possible D gene (5 bases). The CDR3 has 15 residues. Germline V gene data show CDR1 as KGHSH and CDR2 as LQKENI. V was cut by 4 bases and J by 0 bases, with 12 bases left in between. Drawing the rest from reference TRBV18 and TRBJ2-5, the complete variable domain is NAGVMQNPRHLVRRRGQEARLRCSPMKGHSHVYWYRQLPEEGLKFMVYLQKENIIDESGMPKERFSAEFPKEGPSILRIQQVVRGDSAAYFCASSLGQSHQETQYFGPGTRLLVL.

The chain employs TRBV19 and TRBJ2-7; 11 positions match TRBD2. In germline, CDR1 is LNHDA, CDR2 SQIVND (reference sequence). The ends lost 1 base at V and 6 bases at J; junction bases unmatched: 5. The CDR3 extends over 15 amino acids. Here the CDR3 reads CASSIAPGLAAEQYF. The CDR3 coding sequence is TGTGCCAGTAGTATAGCTCCGGGACTAGCGGCCGAGCAGTACTTC.

The chain recombines TRBV20-1 with TRBJ2-3; D gene uncertain. CDR1 is DFQATT and CDR2 is SNEGSKA in the germline V gene (reference sequence). V was pared by 0 bases and J by 4 bases, with 5 bases between. CDR3 size: 12 residues. The DNA for the CDR3 is TGCAGTGCTAGAGATGCTGCAGATACGCAGTATTTT. It codes for CSARDAADTQYF.

This clonotype was picked up many times. The genes are TRBV12-2 and TRBJ2-3. TRBV12-2 is given as a pseudogene. The CDR3 is 15 amino acids. This CDR3 reads CASRLSGLTTDTQYF. Written as DNA, the CDR3 is TGTGCAAGTCGCCTTAGCGGTCTAACCACAGATACGCAGTATTTT.

This clonotype was observed at least ten times. DNA of the CDR3: TGTGCCATCAGTGAGTCGAAGGGAGGGCCTAGCACAGATACGCAGTATTTT. Translation: CAISESKGGPSTDTQYF. The rearrangement joins TRBV10-3 to TRBJ2-3, with 7 bases matching TRBD2. Trimming removed 0 bases from V and 0 bases from J; junction bases left unmatched: 6. Germline V gene data show CDR1 as ENHRY and CDR2 as SYGVKD. This CDR3 region has 17 residues.

The rearrangement uses TRBV11-3 and TRBJ1-4, with 7 bases matching TRBD1. Germline CDR1 SGHNT, CDR2 YENEEA. The junction had 5 bases not matched to a gene; V was cut back by 7 bases and J by 3 bases. This CDR3 is built from 14 residues. The CDR3 sequence is CASIFDRANEKLFF. In DNA form, the CDR3 reads TGTGCCAGCATCTTTGACAGGGCTAATGAAAAACTGTTTTTT.

This clonotype was seen a handful of times. The chain employs TRBV29-1 and TRBJ2-3; D is unclear. The V end lost 7 bases, the J end lost 2 bases, and 7 bases lay between the germline ends. Germline loops: CDR1 SQVTM, CDR2 ANQGSEA. CDR3 length: 11 amino acids. This CDR3 reads CSAIPTDTQYF. The CDR3 nucleotides are TGCAGCGCTATACCCACAGATACGCAGTATTTT.

The rearrangement uses TRBV2 and TRBJ1-2; D uncertain. V was shortened by 7 bases and J by 3 bases, with 12 bases between the two germline ends. CDR3 size: 13 residues. Germline CDR1 and CDR2: SNHLY and FYNNEI. This CDR3 reads CASNSGVDYGYTF. CDR3 bases: TGTGCCAGCAATTCCGGGGTAGACTATGGCTACACCTTC.

This clonotype has just a few counts. The chain employs TRBV6-1 and TRBJ1-6; D unresolved. The V gene's germline CDR1 is MNHNS and CDR2 SASEGT. CDR3 length equals 14 residues. V gave up 0 bases and J gave up 13 bases, with 13 bases separating them. CDR3 nucleotides: TGTGCCAGCAGTGAAGCTTTCTTCGTTCCGCCCCTCCACTTT. This codes for CASSEAFFVPPLHF.

V and J are TRBV7-2 and TRBJ2-1; no reliable D call. Germline V gene sequence: CDR1 SGHTA, CDR2 FQGNSA. This CDR3 region has 12 residues. The ends were cut back, 5 bases at V and 10 bases at J, with 12 bases in the middle. CDR3 sequence (DNA): TGTGCCAGCAGCCCCGGTGCTAGGGAGCAGTTCTTC. It codes for CASSPGAREQFF.

This clonotype was recorded at least ten times. The chain uses TRBV12-3 or TRBV12-4 and TRBJ2-1; D gene ambiguous. The CDR3 is 14 residues long. Trimming pared 3 bases from V and 6 bases from J, leaving 12 bases between. CDR3 loop: CASSFNTPVNEQFF. CDR3 bases: TGTGCCAGCAGTTTCAATACGCCAGTCAATGAGCAGTTCTTC.

V usage is TRBV11-2 and J usage is TRBJ2-3, with D perhaps matching TRBD1 (6 bases). CDR3 length equals 15 residues. The germline CDR1 and CDR2 sequences are SGHAT and FQNNGV. Trimming left V 8 bases short and J 4 bases short, with 19 bases between. The chain's CDR3 is CASGDVTGGADTQYF. The CDR3 nucleotides read TGTGCCAGCGGCGACGTTACTGGGGGCGCAGATACGCAGTATTTT.

This clonotype has more than one count but fewer than ten. The chain's CDR3 is CATSDPTSGSATGELFF. As DNA, the CDR3 is TGTGCCACCAGTGACCCAACCAGCGGGAGTGCGACCGGGGAGCTGTTTTTT. The chain recombines TRBV24-1 with TRBJ2-2; TRBD2 matches 8 bases. The CDR3 has 17 residues. CDR1 is KGHDR, CDR2 SFDVKD, per germline. J was trimmed by 5 bases and V by 4 bases; bases with no gene match: 11.

The chain combines TRBV30 with TRBJ1-1, with 7 bases fitting TRBD1. The length of the CDR3 is 14 residues. The ends lost 0 bases at V and 3 bases at J; junction bases unmatched: 4. Germline lookup yields CDR1 GTSNPN and CDR2 SVGIG (reference sequence). CDR3 DNA sequence: TGTGCCTGGAGTGTGGCCAGGGGGTACACTGAAGCTTTCTTT. This sequence encodes CAWSVARGYTEAFF.

This clonotype occurred many times. This chain joins TRBV7-2 and TRBJ2-1, with 12 bases identical to TRBD2. Per the germline V gene, CDR1 is SGHTA and CDR2 is FQGNSA. The CDR3 extends over 16 amino acids. With 2 bases clipped from V and 8 bases from J, the junction kept 7 bases outside the gene matches. CDR3 DNA sequence: TGTGCCAGCAGCTTAAGTCTAGCGGGGGGGTCGCATGAGCAGTTCTTC. Encoded protein: CASSLSLAGGSHEQFF.

Ten or more counts support this clonotype. The rearrangement joins TRBV27 to TRBJ2-4, with 9 positions matching TRBD2. The CDR3 totals 19 residues. The germline V gene encodes CDR1 MNHEY and CDR2 SMNVEV (reference sequence). The junction had 14 bases not matched to a gene; V was cut back by 5 bases and J by 0 bases. The CDR3 spells CASSPTGLAGPQAKNIQYF. CDR3 coding DNA: TGTGCCAGCAGTCCGACCGGGCTAGCGGGGCCGCAAGCCAAAAACATTCAGTACTTC.

Note on this clonotype: An end of the junction differs from the germline gene, which may be a read error. The chain employs TRBV6-2 or TRBV6-3 and TRBJ2-7; D uncertain. CDR3 length: 12 residues. The V gene's germline CDR1 is MNHEY and CDR2 SVGEGT. In DNA, the CDR3 is TGTGCCAGCAGTTTCCCCGAGCTAGACCCGAGCTTC. This translates into CASSFPELDPSF.

The chain joins TRBV12-3 or TRBV12-4 to TRBJ1-1, with D unclear. The CDR3 is made up of 15 amino acids. V lost 2 bases and J lost 1, with 11 bases in between. The CDR3 protein is CASSLYVPGNTEAFF. The CDR3 region has the DNA TGTGCCAGCAGTTTATATGTCCCGGGGAACACTGAAGCTTTCTTT.

This clonotype was recorded a few times. The chain uses TRBV5-4 and TRBJ1-1; no firm D call. The V end lost 2 bases, the J end lost 5 bases, and 10 bases lay between the germline ends. Germline V gene sequence: CDR1 SGHNT, CDR2 YYREEE (reference sequence). This CDR3 region has 13 residues. In nucleotides, the CDR3 is TGTGCCAGCAGCTTTGTCGGAAGTACTGAAGCTTTCTTT. As protein: CASSFVGSTEAFF.

This clonotype was recorded a few times. The rearrangement uses TRBV24-1 and TRBJ2-3, with 10 bases aligning to TRBD1. The germline CDR1 and CDR2 sequences are KGHDR and SFDVKD. The J segment lost 2 bases and the V segment lost 4 bases, leaving 5 bases of the junction unmatched. CDR3 length equals 16 residues. This chain's CDR3 is CATSDRTGGLTDTQYF. In DNA, the CDR3 is TGTGCCACCAGTGACAGGACAGGGGGTCTCACAGATACGCAGTATTTT.

A few counts support this clonotype. The rearrangement joins TRBV5-1 to TRBJ2-3; 12 nucleotides agree with TRBD2. V shed 5 bases and J 3 bases; nucleotides not matched to a gene: 4. CDR1 and CDR2 from the germline V gene are SGHRS and YFSETQ. The length of the CDR3 is 15 residues. CDR3 nucleotide sequence: TGCGCCAGCAGATCTAGCGGGGGGGAAACAGATACGCAGTATTTT. Translated: CASRSSGGETDTQYF. The full variable domain, its missing parts supplied by reference TRBV5-1 and TRBJ2-3, is KAGVTQTPRYLIKTRGQQVTLSCSPISGHRSVSWYQQTPGQGLQFLFEYFSETQRNKGNFPGRFSGRQFSNSRSEMNVSTLELGDSALYLCASRSSGGETDTQYFGPGTRLTVL.